One sample yielded the 17 T cell receptor beta chains listed below, sequenced in a study of beta chain features in type 1 diabetes. Expressed TCRB transcripts were sequenced because the isolated RNA had all been reverse transcribed beforehand. Sequencing used immunoSEQ multiplex PCR; TCRdb keeps in-frame clones, though not all of them. The table lists roughly 230,000 clones, roughly a tenth of them singletons, with around 0.017% in the top ten. General observations from the study: People with Type 1 diabetes carried modestly yet significantly shorter TCRB CDR3s in all four CD4+ subsets.

Their antigens are not known. The sample was naive CD4+ T cells from blood. The receptors were sampled from a man younger than 45 with type 1 diabetes.

V gene TRBV18 combines with J gene TRBJ1-1, with 10 bases that match TRBD1. CDR1 is KGHSH, CDR2 LQKENI, per germline. V dropped 5 bases and J dropped 6; count of bases not matched to a gene: 0. The CDR3 runs 12 residues. The CDR3 DNA sequence: TGTGCCAGCTCAGGACAGGGGGCTGAAGCTTTCTTT. Residues: CASSGQGAEAFF.

There are a few counts of this clone. CDR3 loop: CASSFQPGGSGSGANVLTF. CDR3 in DNA: TGTGCCAGCAGCTTCCAACCGGGGGGATCGGGCTCTGGGGCCAACGTCCTGACTTTC. The chain has TRBV7-9 and TRBJ2-6, with 7 bases aligning to TRBD2. This CDR3 contains 19 residues. The germline gives CDR1 SEHNR, CDR2 FQNEAQ (reference sequence). The junction had 11 bases not matched to a gene; V was cut back by 3 bases and J by 0 bases.

The genes are TRBV5-5 and TRBJ2-1; D gene unclear. CDR1 is SGHKS and CDR2 is YYEKEE in the germline V gene (reference sequence). The CDR3 is 15 amino acids. Between the trimmed V and J ends, which lost 5 bases and 6 bases, there was a span of 18 bases. The CDR3 spells CASRVRNLGGNEQFF. The CDR3 DNA is TGTGCCAGCAGGGTCAGGAACCTTGGTGGCAATGAGCAGTTCTTC.

This clone was observed a handful of times. The genes are TRBV4-2 and TRBJ1-2, with D tentatively TRBD1 (5 bases). CDR3 length equals 16 residues. Between the trimmed V and J ends, which lost 1 base and 1 base, there was a span of 13 bases. Looked up from germline, CDR1 is LGHNA and CDR2 is YNFKEQ. The CDR3 sequence: CASSQVDSGGNYGYTF. CDR3 nucleotides: TGTGCCAGCAGCCAAGTGGATTCGGGGGGTAACTATGGCTACACCTTC.

The rearrangement joins TRBV6-1 to TRBJ1-2, with D hard to call. Per the germline V gene, CDR1 is MNHNS and CDR2 is SASEGT. V was clipped by 4 bases and J by 5 bases, with 11 bases between them. CDR3 length: 13 amino acids. The CDR3: CASSGDTAYGYTF. The CDR3 region has the DNA TGTGCCAGCAGTGGAGACACGGCTTATGGCTACACCTTC.

The rearrangement joins TRBV9 to TRBJ2-3; 8 positions agree with TRBD1. V shed 5 bases and J 2 bases; nucleotides not matched to a gene: 7. The germline gives CDR1 SGDLS, CDR2 YYNGEE. The CDR3 contains 15 residues. The CDR3 is CASSPRTGTTDTQYF. In nucleotides, the CDR3 is TGTGCCAGCAGTCCTCGGACAGGGACCACAGATACGCAGTATTTT.

This clone has a handful of counts. The V call is TRBV7-9, the J call TRBJ2-1; tentative D call: TRBD2 (5 bases). V was shortened by 0 bases and J by 0 bases, with 9 bases between the two germline ends. The germline V gene encodes CDR1 SEHNR and CDR2 FQNEAQ (reference sequence). The CDR3 contains 16 residues. CDR3 DNA sequence: TGTGCCAGCAGCTTAGCGGCGAGGGTCTCCTACAATGAGCAGTTCTTC. This translates into CASSLAARVSYNEQFF.

This clone was picked up a small number of times. The rearrangement joins TRBV7-9 to TRBJ2-3; 7 positions match TRBD1. The trim removed 2 bases at V and 4 bases at J, leaving 0 bases unmatched. The V gene's germline CDR1 is SEHNR and CDR2 FQNEAQ (reference sequence). The CDR3 has 13 residues. The CDR3 nucleotides read TGTGCCAGCAGCTTACAGGGGGCAGATACGCAGTATTTT. Its protein is CASSLQGADTQYF.

The chain employs TRBV5-1 and TRBJ2-3; D might be TRBD2 (6 bases). Germline V gene sequence: CDR1 SGHRS, CDR2 YFSETQ. The CDR3 length is 14 residues. V lost 6 bases and J 6 bases, leaving 17 bases between the germline ends. As DNA, the CDR3 is TGCGCCAGCACGGGAGACCCGATAACGGATACGCAGTATTTT. Amino acids: CASTGDPITDTQYF.

This clone came up a few times. V gene TRBV19 combines with J gene TRBJ1-2; no clear D. The CDR3 runs 15 residues. V lost 4 bases to trimming and J lost 3 bases, with 15 bases between them. CDR1 and CDR2 (germline): LNHDA, SQIVND (reference sequence). The CDR3 reads CASSTLAGVDYGYTF. The CDR3 DNA sequence: TGTGCCAGTAGTACCCTAGCCGGGGTTGACTATGGCTACACCTTC.

Only a few counts were recorded for this clone. The CDR3 loop is CASSIVTGNNYGYTF. DNA of the CDR3: TGTGCCAGTAGTATTGTAACGGGGAATAACTATGGCTACACCTTC. The rearrangement uses TRBV19 and TRBJ1-2; D gene ambiguous. Trimming pared 3 bases from V and 1 base from J, leaving 12 bases between. This CDR3 has 15 residues. Germline CDR1 reads LNHDA; CDR2 reads SQIVND (reference sequence).

This clone was counted between two and nine times. V usage is TRBV2 and J usage is TRBJ2-7; 8 nucleotides line up with TRBD1. This CDR3 is built from 14 residues. Germline CDR1 is SNHLY and CDR2 is FYNNEI. V was pared by 4 bases and J by 4 bases, with 6 bases of the junction left unmatched. The CDR3 loop is CASSVDRGGYEQYF. The DNA of the CDR3 is TGTGCCAGCAGTGTTGACAGGGGCGGGTACGAGCAGTACTTC. Filled out from reference TRBV2 and TRBJ2-7, the complete variable domain reads EPEVTQTPSHQVTQMGQEVILRCVPISNHLYFYWYRQILGQKVEFLVSFYNNEISEKSEIFDDQFSVERPDGSNFTLKIRSTKLEDSAMYFCASSVDRGGYEQYFGPGTRLTVT.

The chain links TRBV5-6 to TRBJ2-2, with TRBD1 matching 7 bases. V shed 4 bases and J 1 base; nucleotides not matched to a gene: 4. Germline CDR1 reads SGHDT; CDR2 reads YYEEEE. This CDR3 contains 15 residues. CDR3 sequence reads: CASSPGTVNTGELFF. Written as DNA, the CDR3 is TGTGCCAGCAGCCCCGGGACAGTGAACACCGGGGAGCTGTTTTTT.

The chain recombines TRBV6-5 with TRBJ2-3; 8 bases are shared with TRBD1. Germline loops: CDR1 MNHEY, CDR2 SVGAGI. There are 15 residues in the CDR3. V shed 6 bases, J shed 2 bases, and the junction held 7 bases outside the gene matches. The CDR3 region has the DNA TGTGCCAGCAGCCACACAGGGGGGAACACAGATACGCAGTATTTT. It yields the protein CASSHTGGNTDTQYF.

This clone was observed a handful of times. V and J are TRBV7-9 and TRBJ1-2; D is unclear. The CDR3 consists of 12 residues. The germline CDR1 and CDR2 sequences are SEHNR and FQNEAQ (reference sequence). Trimming shortened V by 1 base and J by 4 bases, and 4 bases separated the two germline ends. The CDR3 here is CASSLEAYGYTF. CDR3 coding DNA: TGTGCCAGCAGCTTAGAAGCCTATGGCTACACCTTC.

There are a few counts of this clone. As DNA, the CDR3 is TGTGCCAGCAGTTCGGCTAGCGGGGCCTACACCGGGGAGCTGTTTTTT. Protein sequence: CASSSASGAYTGELFF. The chain employs TRBV28 and TRBJ2-2, with 9 bases matching TRBD2. With 4 bases clipped from V and 3 bases from J, the junction kept 6 bases outside the gene matches. The CDR3 has 16 amino acids. Germline values: CDR1 MDHEN, CDR2 SYDVKM.

The CDR3 nucleotides are TGTGCCAGCAGCTTAGACCAGGTCTTCCATGAGCAGTTCTTC. Its protein product is CASSLDQVFHEQFF. The chain carries TRBV7-9 and TRBJ2-1; D is unresolved. Germline V gene lookup returns CDR1 SEHNR and CDR2 FQNEAQ (reference sequence). Trimming shortened V by 1 base and J by 8 bases, and 12 bases separated the two germline ends. CDR3 length equals 14 residues.